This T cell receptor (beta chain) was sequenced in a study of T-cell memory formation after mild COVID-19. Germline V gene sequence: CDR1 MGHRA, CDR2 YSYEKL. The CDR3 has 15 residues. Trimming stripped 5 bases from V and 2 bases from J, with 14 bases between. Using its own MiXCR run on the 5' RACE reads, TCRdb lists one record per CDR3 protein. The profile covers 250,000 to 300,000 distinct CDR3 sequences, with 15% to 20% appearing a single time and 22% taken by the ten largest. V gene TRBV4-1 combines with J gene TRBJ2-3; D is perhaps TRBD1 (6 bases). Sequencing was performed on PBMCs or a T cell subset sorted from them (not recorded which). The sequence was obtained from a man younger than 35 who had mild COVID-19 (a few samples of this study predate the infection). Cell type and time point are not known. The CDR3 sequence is CASSSGERFTDTQYF. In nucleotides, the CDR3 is TGCGCCAGCAGCTCAGGGGAGCGGTTCACAGATACGCAGTATTTT.